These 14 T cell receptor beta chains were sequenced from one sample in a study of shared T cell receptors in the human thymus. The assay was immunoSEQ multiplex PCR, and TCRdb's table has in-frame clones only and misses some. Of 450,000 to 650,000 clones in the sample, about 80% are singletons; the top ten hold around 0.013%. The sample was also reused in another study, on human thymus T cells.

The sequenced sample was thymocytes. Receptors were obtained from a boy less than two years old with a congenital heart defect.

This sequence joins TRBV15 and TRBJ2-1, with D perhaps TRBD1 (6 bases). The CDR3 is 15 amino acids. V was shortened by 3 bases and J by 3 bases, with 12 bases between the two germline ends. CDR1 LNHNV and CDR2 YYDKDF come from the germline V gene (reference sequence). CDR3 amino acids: CATSRPGHYYNEQFF. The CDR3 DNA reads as TGTGCCACCAGCAGGCCGGGACACTACTACAATGAGCAGTTCTTC. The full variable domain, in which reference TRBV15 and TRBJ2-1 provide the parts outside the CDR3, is DAMVIQNPRYQVTQFGKPVTLSCSQTLNHNVMYWYQQKSSQAPKLLFHYYDKDFNNEADTPDNFQSRRPNTSFCFLDIRSPGLGDTAMYLCATSRPGHYYNEQFFGPGTRLTVL.

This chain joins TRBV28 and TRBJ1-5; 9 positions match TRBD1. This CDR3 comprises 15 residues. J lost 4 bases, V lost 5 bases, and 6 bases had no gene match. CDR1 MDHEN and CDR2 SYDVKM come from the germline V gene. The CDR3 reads CASSPLGQGNQPQHF. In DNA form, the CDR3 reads TGTGCCAGCAGTCCCCTGGGACAGGGAAATCAGCCCCAGCATTTT.

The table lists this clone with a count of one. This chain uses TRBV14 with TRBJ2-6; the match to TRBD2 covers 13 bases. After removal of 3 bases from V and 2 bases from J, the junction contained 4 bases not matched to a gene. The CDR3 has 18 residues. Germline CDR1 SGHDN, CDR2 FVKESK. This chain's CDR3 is CASSQTGLAGAGANVLTF. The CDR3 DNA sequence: TGTGCCAGCAGCCAGACCGGACTAGCGGGAGCTGGGGCCAACGTCCTGACTTTC.

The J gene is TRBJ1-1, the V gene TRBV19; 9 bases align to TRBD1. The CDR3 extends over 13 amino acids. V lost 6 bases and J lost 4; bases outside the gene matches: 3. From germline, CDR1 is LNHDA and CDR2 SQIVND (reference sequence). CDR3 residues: CASSGTGTTEAFF. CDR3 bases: TGTGCCAGTAGCGGGACAGGGACCACTGAAGCTTTCTTT.

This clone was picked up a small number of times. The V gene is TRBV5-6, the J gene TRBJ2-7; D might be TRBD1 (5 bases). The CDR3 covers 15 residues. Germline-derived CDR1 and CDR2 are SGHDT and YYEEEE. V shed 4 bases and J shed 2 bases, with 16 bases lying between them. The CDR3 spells CASSPQGEVPYEQYF. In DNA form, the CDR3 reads TGTGCCAGCAGCCCTCAGGGCGAGGTTCCCTACGAGCAGTACTTC.

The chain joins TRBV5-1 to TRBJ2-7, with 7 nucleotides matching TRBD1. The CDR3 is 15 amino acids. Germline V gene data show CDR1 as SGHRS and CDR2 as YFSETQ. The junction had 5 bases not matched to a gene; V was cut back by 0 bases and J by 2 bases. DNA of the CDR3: TGCGCCAGCAGCTTGGTGGACAGGACCCCCTACGAGCAGTACTTC. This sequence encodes CASSLVDRTPYEQYF.

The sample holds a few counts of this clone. As DNA, the CDR3 is TGTGCCAGCAGCCAGGGTTGGGGGGAGCCGCGCACAGATACGCAGTATTTT. Its translation is CASSQGWGEPRTDTQYF. This chain joins TRBV14 and TRBJ2-3; a possible D gene is TRBD2 (6 bases). Germline CDR1 SGHDN, CDR2 FVKESK. This CDR3 region has 17 residues. Between the trimmed V and J ends, which lost 3 bases and 1 base, there was a span of 17 bases. Variable domain in full (rest from reference TRBV14 and TRBJ2-3): EAGVTQFPSHSVIEKGQTVTLRCDPISGHDNLYWYRRVMGKEIKFLLHFVKESKQDESGMPNNRFLAERTGGTYSTLKVQPAELEDSGVYFCASSQGWGEPRTDTQYFGPGTRLTVL.

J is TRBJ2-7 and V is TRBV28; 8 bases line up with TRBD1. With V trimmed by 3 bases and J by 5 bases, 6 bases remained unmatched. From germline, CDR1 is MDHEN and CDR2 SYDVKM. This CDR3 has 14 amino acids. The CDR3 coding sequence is TGTGCCAGCAGTTTTTGGGGCAGGGGGCACGAGCAGTACTTC. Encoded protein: CASSFWGRGHEQYF.

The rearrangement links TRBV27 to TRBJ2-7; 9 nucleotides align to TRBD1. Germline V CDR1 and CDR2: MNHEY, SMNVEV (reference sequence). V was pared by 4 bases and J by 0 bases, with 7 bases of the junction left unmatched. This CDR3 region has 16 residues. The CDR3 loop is CASSWRTGEFSYEQYF. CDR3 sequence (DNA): TGTGCCAGCAGTTGGAGGACAGGGGAATTCTCCTACGAGCAGTACTTC.

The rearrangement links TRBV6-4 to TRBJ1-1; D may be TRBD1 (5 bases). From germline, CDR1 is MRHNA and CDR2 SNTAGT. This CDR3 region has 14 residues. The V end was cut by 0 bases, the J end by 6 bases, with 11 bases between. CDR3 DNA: TGTGCCAGCAGTGACTCAGGGGAGGGCGCTGAAGCTTTCTTT. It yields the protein CASSDSGEGAEAFF.

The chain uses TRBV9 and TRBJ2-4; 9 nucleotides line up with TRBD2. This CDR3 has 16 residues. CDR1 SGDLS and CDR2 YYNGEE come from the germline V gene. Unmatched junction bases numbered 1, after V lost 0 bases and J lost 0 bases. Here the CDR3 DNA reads TGTGCCAGCAGCGTAGGCGGGAGGGAAGCCAAAAACATTCAGTACTTC. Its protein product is CASSVGGREAKNIQYF.

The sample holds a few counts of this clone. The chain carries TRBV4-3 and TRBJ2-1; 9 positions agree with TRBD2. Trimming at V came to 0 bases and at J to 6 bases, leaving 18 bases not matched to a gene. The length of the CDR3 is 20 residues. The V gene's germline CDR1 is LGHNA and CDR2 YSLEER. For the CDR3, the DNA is TGCGCCAGCAGCCAAGATGCTAGCGGGGTCCCCGGAGGGAGGTGCAATGAGCAGTTCTTC. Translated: CASSQDASGVPGGRCNEQFF.

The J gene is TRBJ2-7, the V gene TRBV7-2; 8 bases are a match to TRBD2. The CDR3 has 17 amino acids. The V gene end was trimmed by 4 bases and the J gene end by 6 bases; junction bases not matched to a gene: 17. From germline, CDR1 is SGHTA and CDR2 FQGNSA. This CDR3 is CASSSQSSGRSGSEQYF. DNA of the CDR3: TGTGCCAGCAGCTCACAATCCAGCGGGAGATCAGGTTCCGAGCAGTACTTC.

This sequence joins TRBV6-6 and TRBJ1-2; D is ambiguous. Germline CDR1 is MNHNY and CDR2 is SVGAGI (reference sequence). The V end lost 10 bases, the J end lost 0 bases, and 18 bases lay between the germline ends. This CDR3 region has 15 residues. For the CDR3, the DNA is TGTGCCACCCACACCGGGCGGGTAGCTAACTATGGCTACACCTTC. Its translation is CATHTGRVANYGYTF.